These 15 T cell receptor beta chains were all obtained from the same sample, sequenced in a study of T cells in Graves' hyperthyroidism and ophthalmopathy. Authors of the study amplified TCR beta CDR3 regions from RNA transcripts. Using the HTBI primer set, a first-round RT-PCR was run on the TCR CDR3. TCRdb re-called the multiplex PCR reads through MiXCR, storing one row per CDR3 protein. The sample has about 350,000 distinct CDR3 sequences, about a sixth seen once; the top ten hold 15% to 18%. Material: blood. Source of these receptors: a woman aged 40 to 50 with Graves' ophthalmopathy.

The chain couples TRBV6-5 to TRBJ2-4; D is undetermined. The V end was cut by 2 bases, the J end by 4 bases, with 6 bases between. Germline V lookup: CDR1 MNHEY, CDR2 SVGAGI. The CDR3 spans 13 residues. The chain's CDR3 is CASSYGPKNIQYF. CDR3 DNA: TGTGCCAGCAGTTACGGTCCTAAAAACATTCAGTACTTC.

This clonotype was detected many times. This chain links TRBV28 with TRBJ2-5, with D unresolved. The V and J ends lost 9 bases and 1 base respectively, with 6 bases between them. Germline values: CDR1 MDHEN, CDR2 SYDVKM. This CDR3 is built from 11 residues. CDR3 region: CASHRQETQYF. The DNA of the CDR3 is TGTGCCAGTCACCGCCAAGAGACCCAGTACTTC.

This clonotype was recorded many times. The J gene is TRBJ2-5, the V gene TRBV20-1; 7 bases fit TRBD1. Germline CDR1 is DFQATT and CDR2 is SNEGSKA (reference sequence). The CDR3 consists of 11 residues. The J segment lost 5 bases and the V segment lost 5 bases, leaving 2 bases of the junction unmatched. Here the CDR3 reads CSAEGAETQYF. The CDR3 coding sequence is TGCAGTGCTGAGGGGGCGGAGACCCAGTACTTC.

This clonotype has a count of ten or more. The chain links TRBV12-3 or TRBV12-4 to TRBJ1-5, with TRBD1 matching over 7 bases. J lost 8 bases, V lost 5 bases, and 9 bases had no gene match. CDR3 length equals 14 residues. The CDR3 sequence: CASSHTGATKPQHF. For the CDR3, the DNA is TGTGCCAGCAGTCATACAGGGGCGACTAAGCCCCAGCATTTT.

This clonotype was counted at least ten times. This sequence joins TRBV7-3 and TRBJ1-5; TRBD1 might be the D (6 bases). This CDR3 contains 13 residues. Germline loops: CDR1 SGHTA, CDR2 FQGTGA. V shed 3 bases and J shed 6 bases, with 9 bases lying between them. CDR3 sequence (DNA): TGTGCCAGCAGCTTTGAGGGGGGTCAGCCCCAGCATTTT. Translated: CASSFEGGQPQHF.

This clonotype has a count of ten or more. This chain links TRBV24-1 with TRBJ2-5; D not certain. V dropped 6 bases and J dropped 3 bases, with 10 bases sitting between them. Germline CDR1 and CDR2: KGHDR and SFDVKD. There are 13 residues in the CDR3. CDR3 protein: CATSLQREETQYF. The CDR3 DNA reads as TGTGCCACCAGTTTGCAACGGGAAGAGACCCAGTACTTC.

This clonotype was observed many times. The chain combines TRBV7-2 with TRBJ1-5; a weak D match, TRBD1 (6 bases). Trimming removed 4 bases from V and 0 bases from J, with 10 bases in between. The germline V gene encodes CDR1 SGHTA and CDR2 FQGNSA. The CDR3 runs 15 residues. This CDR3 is CASSWDNFSNQPQHF. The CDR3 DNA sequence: TGTGCCAGCAGCTGGGACAATTTTAGCAATCAGCCCCAGCATTTT.

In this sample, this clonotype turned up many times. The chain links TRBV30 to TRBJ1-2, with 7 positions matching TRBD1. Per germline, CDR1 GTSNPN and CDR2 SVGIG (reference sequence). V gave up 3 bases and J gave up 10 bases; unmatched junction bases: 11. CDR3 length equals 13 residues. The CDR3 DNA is TGTGCCTGGAGCCGAGGACAGGCTTTTGACTACACCTTC. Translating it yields CAWSRGQAFDYTF.

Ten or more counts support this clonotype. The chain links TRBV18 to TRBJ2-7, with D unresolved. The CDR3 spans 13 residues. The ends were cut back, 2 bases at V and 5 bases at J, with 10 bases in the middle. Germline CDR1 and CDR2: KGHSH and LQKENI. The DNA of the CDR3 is TGTGCCAGCTCACCATCCAGGTTCGACGAGCAGTACTTC. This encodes CASSPSRFDEQYF.

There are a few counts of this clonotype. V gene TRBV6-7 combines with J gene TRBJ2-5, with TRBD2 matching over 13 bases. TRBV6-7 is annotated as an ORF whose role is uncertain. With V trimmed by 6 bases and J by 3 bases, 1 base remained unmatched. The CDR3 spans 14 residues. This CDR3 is CASSGLAGEETQYF. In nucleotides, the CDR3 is TGTGCCAGCAGCGGACTAGCGGGGGAAGAGACCCAGTACTTC.

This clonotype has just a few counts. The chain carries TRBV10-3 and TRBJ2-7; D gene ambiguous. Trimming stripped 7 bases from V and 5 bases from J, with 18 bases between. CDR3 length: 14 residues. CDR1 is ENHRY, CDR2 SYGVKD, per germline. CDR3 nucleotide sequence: TGTGCCATCAACGTTGACGGTTCTAGGGACGAGCAGTACTTC. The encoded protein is CAINVDGSRDEQYF.

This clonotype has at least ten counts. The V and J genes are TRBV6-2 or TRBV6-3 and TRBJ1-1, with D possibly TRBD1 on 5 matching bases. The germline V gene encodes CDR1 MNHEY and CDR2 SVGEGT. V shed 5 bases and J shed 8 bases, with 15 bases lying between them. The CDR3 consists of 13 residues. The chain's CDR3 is CASSPDLRGEAFF. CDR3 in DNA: TGTGCCAGCAGTCCTGACCTCCGGGGCGAAGCTTTCTTT.

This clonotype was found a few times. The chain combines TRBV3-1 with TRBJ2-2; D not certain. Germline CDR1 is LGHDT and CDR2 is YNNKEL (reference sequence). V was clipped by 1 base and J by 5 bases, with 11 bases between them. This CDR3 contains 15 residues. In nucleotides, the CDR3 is TGTGCCAGCAGCCAAGGGACCGTGGGGACCGGGGAGCTGTTTTTT. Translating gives CASSQGTVGTGELFF. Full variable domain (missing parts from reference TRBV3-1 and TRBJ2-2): DTAVSQTPKYLVTQMGNDKSIKCEQNLGHDTMYWYKQDSKKFLKIMFSYNNKELIINETVPNRFSPKSPDKAHLNLHINSLELGDSAVYFCASSQGTVGTGELFFGEGSRLTVL.

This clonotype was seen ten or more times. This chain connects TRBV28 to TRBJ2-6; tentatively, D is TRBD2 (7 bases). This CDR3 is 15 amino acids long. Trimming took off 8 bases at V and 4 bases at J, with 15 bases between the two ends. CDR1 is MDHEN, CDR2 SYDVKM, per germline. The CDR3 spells CASRFGGQGANVLTF. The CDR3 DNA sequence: TGTGCCAGCCGGTTCGGGGGGCAAGGGGCCAACGTCCTGACTTTC.

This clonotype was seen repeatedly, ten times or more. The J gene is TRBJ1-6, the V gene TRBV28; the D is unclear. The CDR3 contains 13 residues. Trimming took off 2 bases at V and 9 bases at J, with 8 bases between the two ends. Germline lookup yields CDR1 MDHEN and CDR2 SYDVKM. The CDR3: CASSLSGSSPLHF. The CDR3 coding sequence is TGTGCCAGCAGTTTAAGTGGCAGTTCACCCCTCCACTTT.